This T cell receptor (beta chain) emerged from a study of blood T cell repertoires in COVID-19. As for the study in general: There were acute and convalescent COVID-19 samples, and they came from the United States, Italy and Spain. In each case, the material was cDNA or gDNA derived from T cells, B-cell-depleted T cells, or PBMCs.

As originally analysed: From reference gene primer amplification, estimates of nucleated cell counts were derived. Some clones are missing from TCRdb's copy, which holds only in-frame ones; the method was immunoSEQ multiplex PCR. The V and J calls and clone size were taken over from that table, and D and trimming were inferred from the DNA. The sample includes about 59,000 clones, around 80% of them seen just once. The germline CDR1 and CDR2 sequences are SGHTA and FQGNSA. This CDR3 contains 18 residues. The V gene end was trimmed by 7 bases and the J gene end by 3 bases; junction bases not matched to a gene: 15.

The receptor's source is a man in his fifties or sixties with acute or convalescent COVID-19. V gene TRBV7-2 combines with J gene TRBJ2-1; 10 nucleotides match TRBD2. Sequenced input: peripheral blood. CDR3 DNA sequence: TGTGCCAGCACTCCTTCTAGCGGGAGTGGTGAGGGCTACAATGAGCAGTTCTTC. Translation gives CASTPSSGSGEGYNEQFF.